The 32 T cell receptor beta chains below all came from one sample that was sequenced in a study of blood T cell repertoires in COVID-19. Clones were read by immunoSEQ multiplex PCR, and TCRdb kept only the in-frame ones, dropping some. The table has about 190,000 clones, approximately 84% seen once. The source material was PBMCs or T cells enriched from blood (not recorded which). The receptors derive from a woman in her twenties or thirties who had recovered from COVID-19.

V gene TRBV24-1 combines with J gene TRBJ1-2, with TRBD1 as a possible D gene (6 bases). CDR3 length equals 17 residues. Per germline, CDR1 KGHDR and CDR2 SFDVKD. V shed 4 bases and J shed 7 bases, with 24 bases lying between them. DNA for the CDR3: TGTGCCACCAGTGACCGGGACACGCTACCAATTAGGAGTGGCTACACCTTC. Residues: CATSDRDTLPIRSGYTF.

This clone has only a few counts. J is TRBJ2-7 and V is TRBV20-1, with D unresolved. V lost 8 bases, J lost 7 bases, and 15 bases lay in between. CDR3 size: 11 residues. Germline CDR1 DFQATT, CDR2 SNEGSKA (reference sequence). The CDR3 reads CSTRRGGEQYV. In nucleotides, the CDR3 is TGCAGTACTCGACGAGGCGGAGAGCAGTACGTC.

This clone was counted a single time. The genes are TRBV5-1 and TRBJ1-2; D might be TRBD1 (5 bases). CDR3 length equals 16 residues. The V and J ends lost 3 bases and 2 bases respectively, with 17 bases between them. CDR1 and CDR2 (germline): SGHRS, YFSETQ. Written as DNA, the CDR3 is TGCGCCAGCAGCTGGGGGGTGGGAGCCACCAACTATGGCTACACCTTC. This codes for CASSWGVGATNYGYTF.

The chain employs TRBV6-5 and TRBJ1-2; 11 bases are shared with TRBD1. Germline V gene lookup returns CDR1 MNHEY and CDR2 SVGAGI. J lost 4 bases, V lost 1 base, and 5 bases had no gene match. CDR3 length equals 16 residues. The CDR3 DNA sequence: TGTGCCAGCAGTTACTTACATGGGACAGGGGGCTATGGCTACACCTTC. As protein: CASSYLHGTGGYGYTF.

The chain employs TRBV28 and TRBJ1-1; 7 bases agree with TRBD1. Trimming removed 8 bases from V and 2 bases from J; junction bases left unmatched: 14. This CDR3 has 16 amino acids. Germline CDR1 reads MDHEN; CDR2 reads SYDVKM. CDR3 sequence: CASGGENRGGNTEAFF. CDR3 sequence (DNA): TGTGCCAGCGGGGGAGAAAACAGGGGAGGAAACACTGAAGCTTTCTTT.

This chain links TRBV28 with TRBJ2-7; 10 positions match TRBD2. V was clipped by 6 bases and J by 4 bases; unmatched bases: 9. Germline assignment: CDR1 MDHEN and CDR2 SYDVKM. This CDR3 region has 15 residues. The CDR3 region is CASSQSSGGTYEQYV. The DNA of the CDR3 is TGTGCCAGCAGCCAGAGTAGCGGGGGGACTTACGAGCAGTACGTC.

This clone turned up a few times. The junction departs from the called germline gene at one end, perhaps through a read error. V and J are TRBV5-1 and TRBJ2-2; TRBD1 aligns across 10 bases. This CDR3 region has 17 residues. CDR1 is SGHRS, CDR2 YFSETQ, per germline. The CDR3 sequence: CASSFARTGGNSGELFF. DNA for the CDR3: TGCGCCAGCAGCTTTGCCCGGACAGGGGGGAACTCCGGGGAGCTGTTTTTT.

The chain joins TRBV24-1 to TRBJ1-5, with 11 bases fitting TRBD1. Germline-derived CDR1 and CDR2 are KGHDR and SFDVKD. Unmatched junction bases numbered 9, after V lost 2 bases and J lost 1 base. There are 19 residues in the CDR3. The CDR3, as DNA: TGTGCCACCAGTGATTCCGGGACAGGGGGACAAGGGAGCAATCAGCCCCAGCATTTT. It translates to CATSDSGTGGQGSNQPQHF.

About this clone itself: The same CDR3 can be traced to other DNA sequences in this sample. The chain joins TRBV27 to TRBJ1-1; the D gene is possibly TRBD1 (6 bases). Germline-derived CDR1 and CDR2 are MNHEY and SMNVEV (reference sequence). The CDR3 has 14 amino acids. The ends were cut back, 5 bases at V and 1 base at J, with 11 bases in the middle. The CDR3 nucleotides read TGTGCCAGCAGTCCCTTGGGGGCGAACACTGAAGCTTTCTTT. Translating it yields CASSPLGANTEAFF.

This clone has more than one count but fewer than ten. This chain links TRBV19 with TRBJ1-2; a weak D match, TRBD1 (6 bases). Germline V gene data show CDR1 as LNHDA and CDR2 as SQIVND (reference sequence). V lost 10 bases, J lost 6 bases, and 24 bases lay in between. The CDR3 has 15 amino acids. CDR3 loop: CATRLLTGRPNGYTF. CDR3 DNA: TGTGCCACCAGACTTTTGACAGGAAGACCTAATGGCTACACCTTC.

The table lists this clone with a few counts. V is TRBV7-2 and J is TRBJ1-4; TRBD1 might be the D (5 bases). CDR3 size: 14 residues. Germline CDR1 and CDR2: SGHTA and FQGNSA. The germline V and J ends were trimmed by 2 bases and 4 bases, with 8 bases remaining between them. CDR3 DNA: TGTGCCAGCAGCTTACGGGGGGATAATGAAAAACTGTTTTTT. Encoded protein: CASSLRGDNEKLFF.

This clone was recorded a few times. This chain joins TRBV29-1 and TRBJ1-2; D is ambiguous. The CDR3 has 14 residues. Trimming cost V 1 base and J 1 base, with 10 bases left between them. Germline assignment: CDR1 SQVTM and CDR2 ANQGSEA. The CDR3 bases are TGCAGCGTTGAAGGCCCAGTTAATAACTATGGCTACACCTTC. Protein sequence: CSVEGPVNNYGYTF.

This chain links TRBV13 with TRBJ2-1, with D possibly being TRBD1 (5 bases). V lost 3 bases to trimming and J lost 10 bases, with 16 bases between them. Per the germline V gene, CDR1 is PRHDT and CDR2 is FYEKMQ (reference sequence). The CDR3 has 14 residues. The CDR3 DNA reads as TGTGCCAGCAGCTTTGATAGGGGAAAAACAGAGCAGTTCTTC. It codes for CASSFDRGKTEQFF.

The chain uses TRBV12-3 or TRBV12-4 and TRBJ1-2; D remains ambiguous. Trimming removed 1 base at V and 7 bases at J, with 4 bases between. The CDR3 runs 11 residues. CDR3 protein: CASSLGGGYTF. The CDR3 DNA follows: TGTGCCAGCAGTTTAGGCGGTGGCTACACCTTC.

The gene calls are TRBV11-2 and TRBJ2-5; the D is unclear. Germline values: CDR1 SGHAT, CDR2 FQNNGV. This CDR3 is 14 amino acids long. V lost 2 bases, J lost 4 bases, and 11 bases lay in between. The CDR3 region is CASSLRRDRETQYF. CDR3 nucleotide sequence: TGTGCCAGCAGCTTACGTCGAGATAGAGAGACCCAGTACTTC.

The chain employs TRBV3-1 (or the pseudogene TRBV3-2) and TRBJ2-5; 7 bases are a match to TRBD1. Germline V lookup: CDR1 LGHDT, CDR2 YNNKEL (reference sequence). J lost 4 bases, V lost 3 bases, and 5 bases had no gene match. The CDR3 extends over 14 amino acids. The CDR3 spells CASSQRQGVETQYF. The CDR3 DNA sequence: TGTGCCAGCAGCCAGCGCCAGGGGGTAGAGACCCAGTACTTC.

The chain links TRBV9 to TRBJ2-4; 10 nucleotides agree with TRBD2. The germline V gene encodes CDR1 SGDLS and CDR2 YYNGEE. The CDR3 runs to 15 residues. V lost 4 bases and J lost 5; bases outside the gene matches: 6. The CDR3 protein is CASSPRTSGENIQYF. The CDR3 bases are TGTGCCAGCAGCCCCCGGACTAGCGGAGAAAACATTCAGTACTTC.

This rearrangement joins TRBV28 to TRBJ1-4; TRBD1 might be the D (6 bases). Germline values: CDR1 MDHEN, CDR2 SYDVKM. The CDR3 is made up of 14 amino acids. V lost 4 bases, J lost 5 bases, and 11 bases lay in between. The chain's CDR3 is CASSYRTANEKLFF. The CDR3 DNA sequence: TGTGCCAGCAGTTACCGGACAGCGAATGAAAAACTGTTTTTT.

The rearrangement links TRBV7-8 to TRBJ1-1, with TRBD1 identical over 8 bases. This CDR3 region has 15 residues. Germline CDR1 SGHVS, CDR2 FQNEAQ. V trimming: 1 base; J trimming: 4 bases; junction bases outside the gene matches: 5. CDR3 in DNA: TGTGCCAGCAGCTTAGGTGACAGGGGAGGCACTGAAGCTTTCTTT. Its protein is CASSLGDRGGTEAFF.

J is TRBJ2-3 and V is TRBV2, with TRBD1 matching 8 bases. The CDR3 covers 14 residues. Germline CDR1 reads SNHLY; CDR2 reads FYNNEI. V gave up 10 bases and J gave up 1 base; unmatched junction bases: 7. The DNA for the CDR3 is TGTGCCACCACCAGGGGGCCGCGCACAGATACGCAGTATTTT. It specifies CATTRGPRTDTQYF.

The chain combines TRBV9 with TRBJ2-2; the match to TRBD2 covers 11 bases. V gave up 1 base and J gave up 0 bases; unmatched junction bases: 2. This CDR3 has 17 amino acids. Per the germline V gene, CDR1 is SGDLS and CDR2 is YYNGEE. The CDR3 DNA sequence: TGTGCCAGCAGCGTATGGACTAGCGGGCCGAACACCGGGGAGCTGTTTTTT. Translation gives CASSVWTSGPNTGELFF.

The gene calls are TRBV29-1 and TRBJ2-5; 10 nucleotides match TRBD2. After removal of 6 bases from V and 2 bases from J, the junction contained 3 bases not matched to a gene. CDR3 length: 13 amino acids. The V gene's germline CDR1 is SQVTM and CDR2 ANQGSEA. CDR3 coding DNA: TGCAGCGTACTTAGCGGGGGGCAAGAGACCCAGTACTTC. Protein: CSVLSGGQETQYF.

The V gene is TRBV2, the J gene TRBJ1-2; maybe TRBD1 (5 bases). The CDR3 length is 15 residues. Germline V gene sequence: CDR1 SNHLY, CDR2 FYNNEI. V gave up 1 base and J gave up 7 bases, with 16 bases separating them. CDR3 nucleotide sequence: TGTGCCAGCAGTGAAGGAGTCCTCCAAAGGGGTGGCTACACCTTC. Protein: CASSEGVLQRGGYTF.

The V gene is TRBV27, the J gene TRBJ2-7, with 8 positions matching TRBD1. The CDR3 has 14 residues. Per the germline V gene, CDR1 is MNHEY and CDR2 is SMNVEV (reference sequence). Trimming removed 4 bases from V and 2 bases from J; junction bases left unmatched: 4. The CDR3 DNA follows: TGTGCCAGCAGTTGGACAGGGCCCCCCTACGAGCAGTACTTC. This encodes CASSWTGPPYEQYF.

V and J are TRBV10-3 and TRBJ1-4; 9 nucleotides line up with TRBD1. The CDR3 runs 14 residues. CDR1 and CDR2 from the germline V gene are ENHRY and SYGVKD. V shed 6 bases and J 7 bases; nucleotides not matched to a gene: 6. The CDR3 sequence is CAISTGGASEKLFF. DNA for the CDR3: TGTGCCATCAGCACAGGGGGCGCGAGTGAAAAACTGTTTTTT.

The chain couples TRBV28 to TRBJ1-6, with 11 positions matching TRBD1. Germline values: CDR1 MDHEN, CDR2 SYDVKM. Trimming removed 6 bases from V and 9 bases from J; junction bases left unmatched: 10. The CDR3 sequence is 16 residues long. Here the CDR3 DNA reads TGTGCCAGCAGAACTACGTCGGGGACAGGGGGTTCACCCCTCCACTTT. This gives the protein CASRTTSGTGGSPLHF. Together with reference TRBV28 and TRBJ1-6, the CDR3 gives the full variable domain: DVKVTQSSRYLVKRTGEKVFLECVQDMDHENMFWYRQDPGLGLRLIYFSYDVKMKEKGDIPEGYSVSREKKERFSLILESASTNQTSMYLCASRTTSGTGGSPLHFGNGTRLTVT.

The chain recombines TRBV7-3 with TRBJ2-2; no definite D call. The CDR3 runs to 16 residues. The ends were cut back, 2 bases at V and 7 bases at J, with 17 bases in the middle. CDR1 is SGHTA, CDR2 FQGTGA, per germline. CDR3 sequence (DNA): TGTGCCAGCAGCTTAGGTTCAGCCTCCCAGGTCGGGGAGCTGTTTTTT. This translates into CASSLGSASQVGELFF.

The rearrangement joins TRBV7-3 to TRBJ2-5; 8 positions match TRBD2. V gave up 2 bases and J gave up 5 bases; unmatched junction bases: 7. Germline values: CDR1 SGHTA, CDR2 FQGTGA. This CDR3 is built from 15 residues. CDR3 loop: CASSLRISGTETQYF. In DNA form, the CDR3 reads TGTGCCAGCAGCTTACGTATTAGCGGGACGGAGACCCAGTACTTC.

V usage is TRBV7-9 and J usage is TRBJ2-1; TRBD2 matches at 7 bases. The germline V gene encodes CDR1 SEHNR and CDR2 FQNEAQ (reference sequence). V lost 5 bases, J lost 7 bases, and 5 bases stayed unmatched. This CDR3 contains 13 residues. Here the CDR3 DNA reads TGTGCCAGCAGCCTAATCGGGGGGAATGAGCAGTTCTTC. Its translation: CASSLIGGNEQFF.

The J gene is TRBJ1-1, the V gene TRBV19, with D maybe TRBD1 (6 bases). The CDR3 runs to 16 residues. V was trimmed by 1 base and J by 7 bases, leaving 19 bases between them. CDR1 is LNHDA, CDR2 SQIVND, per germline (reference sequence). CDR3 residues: CASSIGPPDRQLEAFF. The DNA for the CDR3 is TGTGCCAGTAGTATAGGCCCTCCTGACAGGCAGCTTGAAGCTTTCTTT. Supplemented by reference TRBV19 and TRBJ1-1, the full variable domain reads DGGITQSPKYLFRKEGQNVTLSCEQNLNHDAMYWYRQDPGQGLRLIYYSQIVNDFQKGDIAEGYSVSREKKESFPLTVTSAQKNPTAFYLCASSIGPPDRQLEAFFGQGTRLTVV.

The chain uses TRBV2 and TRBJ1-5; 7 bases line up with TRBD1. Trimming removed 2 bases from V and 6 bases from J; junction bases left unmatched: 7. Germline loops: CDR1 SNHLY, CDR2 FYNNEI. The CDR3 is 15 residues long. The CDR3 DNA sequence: TGTGCCAGCAGTGAATGGGGACAGTCGGGTCAGCCCCAGCATTTT. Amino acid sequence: CASSEWGQSGQPQHF.

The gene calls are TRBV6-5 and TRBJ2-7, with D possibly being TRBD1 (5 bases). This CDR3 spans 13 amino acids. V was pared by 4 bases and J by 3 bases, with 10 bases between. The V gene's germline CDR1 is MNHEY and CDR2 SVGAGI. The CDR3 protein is CASSFTQGYEQYF. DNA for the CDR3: TGTGCCAGCAGTTTTACCCAGGGCTACGAGCAGTACTTC.